Listed here is a single T cell receptor (beta chain). The record originates from a study of shared clonotypes between healthy human individuals. CDR1 is KGHSH, CDR2 LQKENI, per germline. V was pared by 3 bases and J by 6 bases, with 3 bases of the junction left unmatched. The CDR3 runs to 14 residues. Sequencing used immunoSEQ multiplex PCR; TCRdb keeps in-frame clones, though not all of them. The repertoire holds 2,500,000 or so clones, with 92% as singletons. The sample was naive CD4+ T cells from PBMCs. Subset specified: CD45RA+ positively selected. The V and J genes are TRBV18 and TRBJ2-3, with 10 bases lining up with TRBD1. This receptor was obtained from a man between 18 and 35 years old in good health. Some clones in this sample may be carry-over from other donors' samples. The CDR3 is CASSPGQGIDTQYF. CDR3 bases: TGTGCCAGCTCACCGGGACAGGGGATCGATACGCAGTATTTT.